This TCR beta chain was retrieved from a study of shared clonotypes between healthy human individuals. Study-level information: Three plates were used per donor for CD4 naive, three for CD4 memory, two for CD8 naive and one for CD8 memory.

CDR1 is SGHNT and CDR2 is YENEEA in the germline V gene. The CDR3 consists of 14 residues. Trimming pared 2 bases from V and 3 bases from J, leaving 7 bases between. This clone occurred once. No antigen is known for it. Study findings and constraints: Compared with memory subsets, naive subsets generally had larger estimated richness. Sharing across four donors was highest in naive CD4 (around 5%) and lowest in memory CD8 (approximately 0.4%). Compared with clonotypes that all four donors shared, non-shared clonotypes had lower generation probabilities.

Sequenced by immunoSEQ multiplex PCR; TCRdb stores in-frame clones only, minus some. The sample includes 950,000 to 1,100,000 clones, approximately 80% of them seen just once. This chain links TRBV11-3 with TRBJ2-2; D gene uncertain. The sample comprised memory CD4+ T cells from PBMCs. The subset is: CD45RA-negative fraction. This clonotype was sampled from a man in his late teens or twenties in good health. Some clones in this sample may be carry-over from other donors' samples. The CDR3 DNA follows: TGTGCCAGCAGCTTACGGTCGTACACCGGGGAGCTGTTTTTT. It specifies CASSLRSYTGELFF.